This TCR beta chain was profiled in a study of cytomegalovirus exposure and HLA in healthy donors (dated by TCRdb to about 2017). Background on the whole study: According to an earlier analysis of several hundred of the donors, some 170 million T cells yielded 90 million to 140 million unique TCR beta sequences and less than 300 Gb of sequence data. An early release covering approximately 600 HLA-typed donors comprised 300 to 350 gigabases of sequencing data and approximately 80 million unique TCR sequences. Of the approximately 400 genotyped donors, approximately 80% fell in the genetic ancestry cluster associated with self-reported Caucasian donors. The study aimed to test whether signatures of past pathogen exposure could be identified by cataloging public T cell receptors. The study used immunosequencing to profile the T cell repertoires of hundreds of subjects and linked those repertoires to cytomegalovirus serostatus. Along with the roughly 670-subject first cohort, a separate validation cohort of 120 different subjects was used. The study combined high-throughput TCR immunosequencing, statistical association of individual TCRs with disease status, and machine learning to predict cytomegalovirus infection status. A later analysis re-analyzed previously published TCR beta repertoires from roughly 690 donors and added high-resolution HLA genotyping to study TCR occurrence patterns. Rather than using new phenotypic data, the later analysis identified candidate immune exposures from TCR beta sequences and from how often those sequences occurred across donors. In an earlier analysis of 500 to 650 of the donors, high-throughput TCR beta sequencing was used to judge whether each TCR beta V gene segment behaved as functional or pseudogenic. Alongside the repertoire data, information on donor age, sex, ethnicity and CMV serostatus was compiled. Genome-wide SNP genotypes for about 65% of the 666 donors were used in a later genetic analysis, which treated that subset as a discovery cohort. All discovery cohort repertoires had been generated using a single sequencing platform. Class I and class II HLA loci were covered by the typing at four-digit resolution. The number of donors typed differed by locus, with about 629-640 for A, B, C, DRB1 and DQB1, roughly 520 for DQA1, 600 to 610 for DPA1, and under 490 for DPB1. Because of strong linkage in the cohort, roughly five DR-DQ haplotypes were treated as single units for association and clustering. Among roughly 400 genotyped donors of the cohort, an average of approximately 200,000 unique TCR beta nucleotide sequences was sequenced per donor, of which 15% to 20% were non-productive. Beyond this particular receptor, the publication reports: Because the 87-base-pair reads could not distinguish some IMGT-functional V segments, including TRBV6-2 and TRBV6-3, those segments were excluded. Only TCR beta chains were sequenced in this cohort, and the absence of alpha or paired-chain data limited detectable features. CMV serostatus was the only immune exposure information available for the cohort. According to the authors, the approach could potentially be generalized to other disease states and immunological phenotypes. In an earlier analysis of around 600 of the donors, most TCR beta V segments were observed in productive rearrangements about 87% or about 30% of the time, broadly matching IMGT annotations. Roughly uniform sequencing depth across donors was assumed in presence/absence analyses, although this assumption may not hold. Because HLA typing was missing for some donors at each locus, association tests included only the typed subset. A later analysis found that most CMV-associated TCR beta chains appeared HLA-restricted, with HLA associations seemingly driven largely by CMV exposure. Most TCR sequences were seen in very few donors, while some public TCRs were found in many individuals. An association between a missense DCLRE1C variant and V-gene and J-gene trimming of TCR beta chains was found in a later genetic analysis and replicated in an independent cohort. A group of highly shared sequence variants was considered likely to be a technical artifact of the sequencing pipeline. In both the original and validation cohorts, the classifier was reported to diagnose cytomegalovirus status with high specificity and sensitivity. Linkage disequilibrium might explain the correlated functional status among segregating V segments, but an unknown experimental factor could not be ruled out. According to a later analysis, parvovirus B19, influenza, CMV and Epstein-Barr virus appeared linked to several top co-occurrence clusters. Compared with the roughly 700-donor mean, donors in an Asian-associated ancestry cluster had fewer N-insertions in productive TCRs, according to a later genetic analysis. Because counts were too low, 15 to 20 rarely observed V segments, including chromosome 9 orphons, were left out of the earlier analysis of 587 of the donors. In vitro tests confirmed that a few of the cytomegalovirus-associated TCR beta chains recognize cytomegalovirus antigens. A later analysis found that HLA-associated TCR beta chains were more clonally expanded and had lower generation probabilities than equally common non-associated chains. A later analysis found that TCR association rates varied across HLA loci, with DRB1 alleles showing the most associated TCRs and HLA-C alleles the fewest. The study gave a list of around 170 TCR beta chains associated with cytomegalovirus. Assigning TCR associations to individual alleles was difficult when HLA alleles, especially DR and DQ, strongly co-occurred. A further reported finding was that TCR beta sequences accurately predicted the HLA-A and HLA-B alleles for most subjects in the first cohort. In a later analysis, some 17,000 TCR beta sequences were associated with specific HLA alleles at a false discovery rate of 0.05.

Counted from cysteine to phenylalanine, this CDR3 has 13 amino acids. Here the CDR3 DNA is all that survives: 39 bases in frame from base 1. Via the germline V gene, CDR1 is SNHLY and CDR2 FYNNEI. V lost 7 bases and J lost 7 bases, and the count of bases not matched to a germline gene is 6. Details on this clone: The specificity of this receptor is unknown. No much larger clonotype is one base removed from it; base qualities were not supplied.

The library was built by means of the immunoSEQ multiplex PCR assay. For the multiplex PCR, a mixture combining 60 forward primers for TCR Vbeta segments and 13 reverse primers for TCR Jbeta segments was used. Amplification of the CDR3 region of rearranged TCR beta genes was performed with a multiplex PCR assay on genomic DNA. On the Illumina HiSeq System, the amplified TCR beta libraries were sequenced as 87-base-pair reads. The paper's data handling went like this. In a later analysis, 77 million or so unique TCR beta chains were counted across the approximately 640 repertoires, and around 10 million of these chains were shared by at least two donors. Raw reads were error-corrected and collapsed into unique sequences by a nearest-neighbor algorithm in which closely related sequences were merged to remove PCR and sequencing errors. V, D and J gene segments were assigned by aligning CDR3 sequences to IMGT reference sequences. For a sequence to be retained, a match of at least six nucleotides to both a V gene segment and a J gene segment was required. Rearrangements were called productive when the CDR3 lacked stop codons and stayed in frame with V and J; all others were non-productive. Following IMGT convention, CDR3 was defined as the stretch from the second conserved V-encoded cysteine up to the conserved J-encoded phenylalanine. The earlier analysis of about 590 of the donors excluded sequences that lacked an unambiguous match to a single V gene segment. An earlier analysis of approximately 590 of the donors called V segments functional above 56.7% productive rearrangements and segregating when the between-donor standard deviation exceeded 5%. A statistical classification framework was developed to diagnose cytomegalovirus status using the catalog of TCR beta chain sequences. In a later analysis, V and J genes were assigned by comparing TCR nucleotide sequences against IMGT/GENE-DB human TR gene sequences. In a later analysis, CDR3 sequences and most-parsimonious VDJ recombination scenarios were assigned using the TCRdist pipeline. In a later analysis, each TCR beta chain was defined by its CDR3 amino acid sequence together with its V-gene family, and reads lacking a unique V-gene family were excluded. As a way to deal with suspected cross-contamination and a sequencing artifact, a later analysis dropped 450 to 700 nucleotide sequences that were highly shared and had low generation probability. For each public chain, a later analysis derived a clonal expansion index from normalized ranks of inferred template counts within each repertoire. Generation probabilities in a later analysis came from a VDJ recombination model fitted to out-of-frame rearrangements, and those results were checked against IGoR. In a later analysis, TCR-TCR, TCR-HLA and TCR-CMV co-occurrence was scored with hypergeometric tests, and a repertoire-size bias correction was applied to TCR pairs. To estimate false discovery rates, a later analysis permuted the HLA or CMV assignments 20 times. In a later analysis, co-occurring TCRs were grouped with DBSCAN, and TCRdist sequence similarity was added when clustering was performed within HLA-allele-positive subsets. Repertoires with fewer than 30,000 or more than 120,000 public chains were left out of co-occurrence clustering, as were about five repertoires with anomalous nucleotide sharing. The table comes from immuneACCESS by way of TCRdb, which keeps in-frame sequences with V and J called. Part of the clones is missing from these tables; in studies checked, under half for an unresolved V gene and the rest for unknown reasons. From that table come the V and J calls and clone size; the DNA was used to work out D and trimming. For this sample the table gives about 160,000 clones, of which about 80% were detected only once. Around 1.3% of the sample is in the top ten clones.

In total, approximately 690 healthy bone marrow donors made up the cohort. Cohort members were all nominally healthy when sampled, although unrecorded immune exposures were likely present. The donor tested CMV seronegative and was one of the 352 seronegative cohort members. Every donor gave a peripheral blood sample, and the peripheral blood mononuclear cells from that sample were used for TCR beta sequencing. The Qiagen DNeasy Blood Extraction Kit was used to extract genomic DNA from the blood cell samples. The V and J segments used are TRBV2 and TRBJ2-2; TRBD1 fits 7 bases in the junction. This TCR was recovered from a woman aged 45-60 years in good health and CMV-seronegative. The material sequenced was PBMCs. The CDR3 reads as follows: CASKLQGIGELFF. Here is the DNA: TGTGCCAGCAAGCTACAGGGGATCGGGGAGCTGTTTTTT.